These T cell receptor beta chains were read from a single sample in a study of shared clonotypes between healthy human individuals. The assay was immunoSEQ multiplex PCR, and TCRdb's table has in-frame clones only and misses some. The repertoire consists of some 1,600,000 clones, with 95% to 99% occurring once and the leading ten covering roughly 0.45%. The material sequenced was naive CD4+ T cells sorted from blood. The receptors stem from a man aged 30-40 years in good health. Both conserved end residues are part of each CDR3. A D gene is named only where the DNA matches it firmly. Rows give clone size only sometimes, using once, few, many, or a class for an expanded clone.

cdr3_aa: CASSVGARDTGELFF
cdr3_nt: TGCGCCAGCAGTGTGGGGGCGCGGGACACCGGGGAGCTGTTTTTT
j_call: TRBJ2-2
clone_size: -
d_call: -
v_call: TRBV5-1

cdr3_aa: CATKREVRVNEQFF
cdr3_nt: TGTGCCACCAAAAGGGAGGTGAGAGTGAATGAGCAGTTCTTC
j_call: TRBJ2-1
clone_size: -
d_call: -
v_call: TRBV7-2

cdr3_aa: CASSARRGNTGELFF
cdr3_nt: TGTGCCAGCAGCGCCAGGAGGGGGAACACCGGGGAGCTGTTTTTT
j_call: TRBJ2-2
clone_size: -
d_call: -
v_call: TRBV11-2

cdr3_aa: CASSQRSASYEQYF
cdr3_nt: TGCGCCAGCAGCCAAAGGTCGGCGTCCTACGAGCAGTACTTC
j_call: TRBJ2-7
clone_size: once
d_call: -
v_call: TRBV4-1

cdr3_aa: CASKIGPRLSYNEQFF
cdr3_nt: TGTGCCAGCAAGATTGGGCCCAGGCTAAGTTACAATGAGCAGTTCTTC
j_call: TRBJ2-1
clone_size: once
d_call: -
v_call: TRBV28

cdr3_aa: CASHPGLGWETQYF
cdr3_nt: TGTGCCAGCCATCCCGGGCTTGGTTGGGAGACCCAGTACTTC
j_call: TRBJ2-5
clone_size: -
d_call: -
v_call: TRBV6-6

cdr3_aa: CASSPTKPPYGYTF
cdr3_nt: TGTGCCAGCAGCCCCACAAAACCTCCCTATGGCTACACCTTC
j_call: TRBJ1-2
clone_size: few
d_call: -
v_call: TRBV14

cdr3_aa: CASSLGETEGETQYF
cdr3_nt: TGTGCCAGCAGCTTAGGGGAGACGGAAGGGGAGACCCAGTACTTC
j_call: TRBJ2-5
clone_size: -
d_call: -
v_call: TRBV7-9

cdr3_aa: CASSIRGLAGGPSYEQYF
cdr3_nt: TGTGCCAGTAGTATCCGGGGACTAGCGGGAGGACCCTCCTACGAGCAGTACTTC
j_call: TRBJ2-7
clone_size: -
d_call: TRBD2
v_call: TRBV19

cdr3_aa: CASSGTYNEQFF
cdr3_nt: TGTGCCAGCAGCGGGACCTACAATGAGCAGTTCTTC
j_call: TRBJ2-1
clone_size: -
d_call: -
v_call: TRBV2

cdr3_aa: CASSETPPGLAGGSNEQYF
cdr3_nt: TGCGCCAGCAGTGAGACCCCACCGGGACTAGCGGGAGGAAGCAACGAGCAGTACTTC
j_call: TRBJ2-7
clone_size: -
d_call: TRBD2
v_call: TRBV10-1

cdr3_aa: CASSIDRVTDTQYF
cdr3_nt: TGTGCCAGTAGTATCGACAGGGTCACAGATACGCAGTATTTT
j_call: TRBJ2-3
clone_size: -
d_call: TRBD1
v_call: TRBV19

cdr3_aa: CASSESSGTGLWGPLYGYTF
cdr3_nt: TGTGCCAGCAGCGAGAGTTCCGGGACAGGACTCTGGGGGCCTCTCTATGGCTACACCTTC
j_call: TRBJ1-2
clone_size: -
d_call: TRBD1
v_call: TRBV9

cdr3_aa: CSAMRGTTNTGELFF
cdr3_nt: TGCAGCGCAATGCGGGGCACTACGAACACCGGGGAGCTGTTTTTT
j_call: TRBJ2-2
clone_size: -
d_call: -
v_call: TRBV29-1

cdr3_aa: CASSKGARGNQPQHF
cdr3_nt: TGTGCCAGCAGTAAGGGGGCTAGGGGCAATCAGCCCCAGCATTTT
j_call: TRBJ1-5
clone_size: -
d_call: TRBD1
v_call: TRBV4-2

cdr3_aa: CSVGRSAGGANTGELFF
cdr3_nt: TGCAGCGTTGGGAGGTCGGCGGGAGGTGCGAACACCGGGGAGCTGTTTTTT
j_call: TRBJ2-2
clone_size: -
d_call: TRBD2
v_call: TRBV29-1

cdr3_aa: CASRTGVYEQYF
cdr3_nt: TGTGCCAGCAGAACAGGAGTTTACGAGCAGTACTTC
j_call: TRBJ2-7
clone_size: -
d_call: -
v_call: TRBV28

cdr3_aa: CASSYSNRGGLYF
cdr3_nt: TGTGCCAGCAGTTACTCCAACAGGGGTGGTCTGTACTTC
j_call: TRBJ2-7
clone_size: -
d_call: TRBD1
v_call: TRBV6-5

cdr3_aa: CASSLAGHPEETQYF
cdr3_nt: TGCGCCAGCAGCTTGGCCGGGCACCCTGAAGAGACCCAGTACTTC
j_call: TRBJ2-5
clone_size: -
d_call: -
v_call: TRBV5-1

cdr3_aa: CASRGQSFLTF
cdr3_nt: TGTGCCAGCAGAGGACAGAGCTTCCTGACTTTC
j_call: TRBJ2-6
clone_size: -
d_call: -
v_call: TRBV28

cdr3_aa: CASSMTPWTGELFF
cdr3_nt: TGTGCCAGCAGTATGACCCCTTGGACCGGGGAGCTGTTTTTT
j_call: TRBJ2-2
clone_size: -
d_call: -
v_call: TRBV27

cdr3_aa: CASSGPAEETQYF
cdr3_nt: TGTGCCAGCAGTGGGCCTGCTGAGGAGACCCAGTACTTC
j_call: TRBJ2-5
clone_size: -
d_call: -
v_call: TRBV2